The 10 T cell receptor beta chains listed next were all sequenced from one sample in a study of blood T cell repertoires in COVID-19. Method: immunoSEQ multiplex PCR; TCRdb's copy keeps in-frame clones and lacks some. The repertoire holds 200,000 to 250,000 clones, 75% to 90% seen once, with about 9% in the top ten. What was sequenced was PBMCs or T cells enriched from blood (not recorded which). The receptors shown here come from a man aged 35-49 years who had recovered from COVID-19.

This rearrangement joins TRBV2 to TRBJ1-5; 11 positions agree with TRBD1. The CDR3 is 15 residues long. Germline V gene sequence: CDR1 SNHLY, CDR2 FYNNEI. The V gene end was trimmed by 6 bases and the J gene end by 7 bases; junction bases not matched to a gene: 8. CDR3 in amino acids: CASSLGQGAGQPQHF. As DNA, the CDR3 is TGTGCCAGCAGCCTAGGACAGGGGGCAGGACAGCCCCAGCATTTT.

CDR3: CASSLFLETEAFF. The CDR3 nucleotides read TGCGCCAGCAGCTTATTCTTGGAGACTGAAGCTTTCTTT. The V and J genes are TRBV5-1 and TRBJ1-1, with D hard to call. This CDR3 comprises 13 residues. Looked up from germline, CDR1 is SGHRS and CDR2 is YFSETQ. Deletions cut 2 bases from V and 5 bases from J, with 10 bases between.

The rearrangement links TRBV7-8 to TRBJ2-1; 7 bases line up with TRBD2. Per the germline V gene, CDR1 is SGHVS and CDR2 is FQNEAQ. The CDR3 runs to 15 residues. J lost 3 bases, V lost 2 bases, and 4 bases had no gene match. CDR3 amino acids: CASSLTSGIYNEQFF. DNA for the CDR3: TGTGCCAGCAGCTTAACGAGCGGGATCTACAATGAGCAGTTCTTC.

This rearrangement joins TRBV15 to TRBJ2-3; 7 nucleotides agree with TRBD2. Germline V gene sequence: CDR1 LNHNV, CDR2 YYDKDF (reference sequence). Trimming at V came to 4 bases and at J to 2 bases, leaving 12 bases not matched to a gene. The CDR3 spans 17 residues. The CDR3 sequence: CATSTSRASGDTDTQYF. Here the CDR3 DNA reads TGTGCCACCAGCACCTCACGGGCTAGCGGAGACACAGATACGCAGTATTTT.

V usage is TRBV12-5 and J usage is TRBJ1-1; D is possibly TRBD1 (5 bases). Trimming removed 0 bases from V and 5 bases from J, with 16 bases in between. The CDR3 totals 16 residues. Germline V gene data show CDR1 as LGHNT and CDR2 as FRNRAP. The CDR3 region is CASGLVLGREGTEAFF. The CDR3, as DNA: TGTGCTAGTGGTTTGGTACTCGGCAGGGAGGGTACTGAAGCTTTCTTT. The full variable domain, completed using reference TRBV12-5 and TRBJ1-1, is DARVTQTPRHKVTEMGQEVTMRCQPILGHNTVFWYRQTMMQGLELLAYFRNRAPLDDSGMPKDRFSAEMPDATLATLKIQPSEPRDSAVYFCASGLVLGREGTEAFFGQGTRLTVV.

This sequence joins TRBV29-1 and TRBJ1-3, with 9 nucleotides matching TRBD1. The germline gives CDR1 SQVTM, CDR2 ANQGSEA. V was pared by 5 bases and J by 1 base, with 6 bases of the junction left unmatched. The CDR3 has 15 residues. CDR3: CSVMTGGLSGNTIYF. The CDR3 DNA reads TGCAGCGTTATGACAGGGGGACTATCTGGAAACACCATATATTTT.

The chain has TRBV4-2 and TRBJ2-3; TRBD2 matches 8 bases. With 4 bases clipped from V and 2 bases from J, the junction kept 8 bases outside the gene matches. This CDR3 is built from 16 residues. The germline CDR1 and CDR2 sequences are LGHNA and YNFKEQ. The CDR3 DNA follows: TGTGCCAGCAGCCGGCAGTCGGGGGGGCACACAGATACGCAGTATTTT. Residues: CASSRQSGGHTDTQYF.

The V call is TRBV7-3, the J call TRBJ2-3; 7 bases line up with TRBD2. The CDR3 is 16 residues long. CDR1 and CDR2 (germline): SGHTA, FQGTGA. V shed 5 bases, J shed 8 bases, and the junction held 16 bases outside the gene matches. The CDR3, as DNA: TGTGCCAGCAGCCAGACCCCCGGGACTACCCCTGGTACGCAGTATTTT. It yields the protein CASSQTPGTTPGTQYF. The complete variable domain, with remaining parts taken from reference TRBV7-3 and TRBJ2-3, reads GAGVSQTPSNKVTEKGKYVELRCDPISGHTALYWYRQSLGQGPEFLIYFQGTGAADDSGLPNDRFFAVRPEGSVSTLKIQRTERGDSAVYLCASSQTPGTTPGTQYFGPGTRLTVL.

This chain links TRBV2 with TRBJ1-2, with TRBD1 matching 8 bases. CDR1 and CDR2 (germline): SNHLY, FYNNEI. V was clipped by 5 bases and J by 4 bases; unmatched bases: 6. This CDR3 comprises 14 residues. This chain's CDR3 is CASSFDRGGYGYTF. CDR3 coding DNA: TGTGCCAGCAGTTTTGACAGGGGCGGCTATGGCTACACCTTC.

This sequence joins TRBV24-1 and TRBJ2-7, with 7 positions matching TRBD1. J was trimmed by 1 base and V by 5 bases; bases with no gene match: 13. The CDR3 spans 17 residues. The germline CDR1 and CDR2 sequences are KGHDR and SFDVKD. The CDR3 coding sequence is TGTGCCACCAGTGGGAAAAAGGACAGGACAAATTCCTACGAGCAGTACTTC. Protein: CATSGKKDRTNSYEQYF.